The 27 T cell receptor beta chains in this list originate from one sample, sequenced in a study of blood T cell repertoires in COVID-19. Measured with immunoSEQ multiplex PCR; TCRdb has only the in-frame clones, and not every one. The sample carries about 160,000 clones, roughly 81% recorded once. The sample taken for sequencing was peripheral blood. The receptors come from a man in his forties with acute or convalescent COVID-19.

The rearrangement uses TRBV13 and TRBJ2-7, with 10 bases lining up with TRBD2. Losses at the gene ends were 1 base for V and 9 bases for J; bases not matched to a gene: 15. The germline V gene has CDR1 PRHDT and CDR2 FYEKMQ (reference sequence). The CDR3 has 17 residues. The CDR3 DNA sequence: TGTGCCAGCAGCTTAGCGGGTCTAGCGGGGGCCGCCTCCGGGCAGTACTTC. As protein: CASSLAGLAGAASGQYF.

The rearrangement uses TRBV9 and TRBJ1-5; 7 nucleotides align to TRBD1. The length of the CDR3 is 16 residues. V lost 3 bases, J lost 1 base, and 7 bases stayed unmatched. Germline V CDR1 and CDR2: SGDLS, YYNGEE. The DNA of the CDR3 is TGTGCCAGCAGCGCACACGGGGACAGCAGCAATCAGCCCCAGCATTTT. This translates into CASSAHGDSSNQPQHF.

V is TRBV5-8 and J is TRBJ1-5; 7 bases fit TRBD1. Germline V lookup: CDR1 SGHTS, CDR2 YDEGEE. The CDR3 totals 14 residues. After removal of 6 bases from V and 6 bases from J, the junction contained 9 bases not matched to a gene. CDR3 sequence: CASTRVEGAQPQHF. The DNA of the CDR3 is TGTGCCAGCACCCGGGTGGAGGGGGCTCAGCCCCAGCATTTT.

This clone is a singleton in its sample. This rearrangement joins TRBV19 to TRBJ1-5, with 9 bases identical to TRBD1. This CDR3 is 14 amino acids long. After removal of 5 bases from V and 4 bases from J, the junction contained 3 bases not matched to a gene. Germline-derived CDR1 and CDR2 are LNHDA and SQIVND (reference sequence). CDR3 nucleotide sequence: TGTGCCAGTAGTGTGGACAGGGGAAATCAGCCCCAGCATTTT. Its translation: CASSVDRGNQPQHF.

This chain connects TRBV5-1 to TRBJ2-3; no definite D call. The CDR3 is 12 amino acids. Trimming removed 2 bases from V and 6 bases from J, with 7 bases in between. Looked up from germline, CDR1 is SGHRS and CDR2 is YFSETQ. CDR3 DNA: TGCGCCAGCAGCTTCAACGGGGATACGCAGTATTTT. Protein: CASSFNGDTQYF.

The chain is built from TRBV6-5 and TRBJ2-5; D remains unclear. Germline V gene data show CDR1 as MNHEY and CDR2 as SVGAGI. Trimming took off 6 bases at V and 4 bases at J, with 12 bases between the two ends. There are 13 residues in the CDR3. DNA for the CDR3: TGTGCCAGCAGCGATACTTTTCGAGAGACCCAGTACTTC. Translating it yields CASSDTFRETQYF.

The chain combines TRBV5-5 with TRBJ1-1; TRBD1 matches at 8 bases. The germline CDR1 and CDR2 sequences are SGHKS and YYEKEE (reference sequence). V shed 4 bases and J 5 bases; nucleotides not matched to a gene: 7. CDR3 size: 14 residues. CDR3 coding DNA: TGTGCCAGCAGCCTCACAGGGGGGCTTACTGAAGCTTTCTTT. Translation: CASSLTGGLTEAFF.

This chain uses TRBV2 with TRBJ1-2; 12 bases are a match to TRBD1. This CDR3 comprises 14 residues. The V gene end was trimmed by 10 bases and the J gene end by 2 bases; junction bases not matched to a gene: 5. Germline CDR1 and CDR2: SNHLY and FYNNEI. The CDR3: CATGQGAGNYGYTF. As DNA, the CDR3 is TGTGCCACGGGACAGGGGGCAGGAAACTATGGCTACACCTTC.

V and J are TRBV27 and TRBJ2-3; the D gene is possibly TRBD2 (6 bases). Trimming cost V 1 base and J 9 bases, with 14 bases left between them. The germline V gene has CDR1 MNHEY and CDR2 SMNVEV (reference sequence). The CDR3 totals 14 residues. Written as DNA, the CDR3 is TGTGCCAGCAGTTTATTGTCTAGCGCTGAAACGCAGTATTTT. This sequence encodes CASSLLSSAETQYF.

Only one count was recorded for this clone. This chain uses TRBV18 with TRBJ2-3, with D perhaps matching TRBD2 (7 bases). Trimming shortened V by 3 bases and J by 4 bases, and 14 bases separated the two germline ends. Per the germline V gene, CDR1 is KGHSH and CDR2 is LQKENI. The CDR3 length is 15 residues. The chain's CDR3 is CASSPAGAVSDTQYF. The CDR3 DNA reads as TGTGCCAGCTCACCGGCGGGGGCGGTCTCAGATACGCAGTATTTT. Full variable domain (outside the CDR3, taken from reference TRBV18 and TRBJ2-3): NAGVMQNPRHLVRRRGQEARLRCSPMKGHSHVYWYRQLPEEGLKFMVYLQKENIIDESGMPKERFSAEFPKEGPSILRIQQVVRGDSAAYFCASSPAGAVSDTQYFGPGTRLTVL.

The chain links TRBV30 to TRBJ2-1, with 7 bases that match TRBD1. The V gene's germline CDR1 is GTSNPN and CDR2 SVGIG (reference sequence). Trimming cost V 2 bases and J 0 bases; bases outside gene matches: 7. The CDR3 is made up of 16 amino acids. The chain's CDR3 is CAWSRGPLSSYNEQFF. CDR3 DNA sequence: TGTGCCTGGAGTAGGGGGCCGCTAAGCTCCTACAATGAGCAGTTCTTC.

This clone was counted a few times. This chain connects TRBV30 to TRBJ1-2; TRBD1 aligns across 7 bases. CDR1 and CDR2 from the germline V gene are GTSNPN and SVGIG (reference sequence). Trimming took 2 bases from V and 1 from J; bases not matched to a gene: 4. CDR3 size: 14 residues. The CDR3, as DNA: TGTGCCTGGAGTATGGACAGGTTTAACTATGGCTACACCTTC. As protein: CAWSMDRFNYGYTF.

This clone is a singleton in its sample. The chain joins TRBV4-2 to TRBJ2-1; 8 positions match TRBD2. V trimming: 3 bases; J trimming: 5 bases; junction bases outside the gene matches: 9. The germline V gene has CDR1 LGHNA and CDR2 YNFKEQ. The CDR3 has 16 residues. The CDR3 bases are TGTGCCAGCAGCCAGGGTGGCCTAGCGGGTCACAATGAGCAGTTCTTC. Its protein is CASSQGGLAGHNEQFF.

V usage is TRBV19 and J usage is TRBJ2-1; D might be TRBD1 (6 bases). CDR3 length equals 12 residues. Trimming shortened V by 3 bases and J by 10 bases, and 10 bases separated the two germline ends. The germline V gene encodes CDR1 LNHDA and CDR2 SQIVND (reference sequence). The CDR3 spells CASSIRGGEQFF. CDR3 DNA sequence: TGTGCCAGTAGTATCAGGGGTGGCGAGCAGTTCTTC.

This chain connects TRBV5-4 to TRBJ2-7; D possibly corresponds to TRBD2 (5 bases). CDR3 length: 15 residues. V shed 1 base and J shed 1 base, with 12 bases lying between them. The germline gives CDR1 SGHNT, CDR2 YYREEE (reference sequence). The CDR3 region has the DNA TGTGCCAGCAGCTTGCCGGGATGGGCGTCCTACGAGCAGTACTTC. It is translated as CASSLPGWASYEQYF.

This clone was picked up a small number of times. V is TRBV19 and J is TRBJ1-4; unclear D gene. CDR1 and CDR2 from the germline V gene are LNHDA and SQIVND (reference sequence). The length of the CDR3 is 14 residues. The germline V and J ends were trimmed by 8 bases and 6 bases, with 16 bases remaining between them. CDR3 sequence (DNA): TGTGCCAGTTACCCAGGAGGGAGTTATGAAAAACTGTTTTTT. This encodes CASYPGGSYEKLFF. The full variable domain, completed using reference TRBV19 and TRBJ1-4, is DGGITQSPKYLFRKEGQNVTLSCEQNLNHDAMYWYRQDPGQGLRLIYYSQIVNDFQKGDIAEGYSVSREKKESFPLTVTSAQKNPTAFYLCASYPGGSYEKLFFGSGTQLSVL.

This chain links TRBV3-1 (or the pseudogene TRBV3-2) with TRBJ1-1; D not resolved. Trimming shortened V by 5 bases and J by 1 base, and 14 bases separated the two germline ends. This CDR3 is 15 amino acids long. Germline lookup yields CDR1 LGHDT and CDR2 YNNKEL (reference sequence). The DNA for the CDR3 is TGTGCCAGCAGCGGGAGAGCGGGCGAGAACACTGAAGCTTTCTTT. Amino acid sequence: CASSGRAGENTEAFF.

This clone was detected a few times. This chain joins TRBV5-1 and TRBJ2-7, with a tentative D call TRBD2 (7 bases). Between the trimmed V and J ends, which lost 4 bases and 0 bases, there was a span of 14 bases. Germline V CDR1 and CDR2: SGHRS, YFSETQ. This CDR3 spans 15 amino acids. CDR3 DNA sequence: TGCGCCAGCAGCAGGGGGGGTATGAGCTCCTACGAGCAGTACTTC. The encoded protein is CASSRGGMSSYEQYF.

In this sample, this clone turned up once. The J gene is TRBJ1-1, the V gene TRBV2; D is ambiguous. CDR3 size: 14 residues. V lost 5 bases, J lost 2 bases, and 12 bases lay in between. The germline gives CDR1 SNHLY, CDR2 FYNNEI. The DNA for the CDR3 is TGTGCCAGCAGTTCGTTGAGGGCTAACACTGAAGCTTTCTTT. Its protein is CASSSLRANTEAFF. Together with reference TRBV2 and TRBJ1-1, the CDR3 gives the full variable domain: EPEVTQTPSHQVTQMGQEVILRCVPISNHLYFYWYRQILGQKVEFLVSFYNNEISEKSEIFDDQFSVERPDGSNFTLKIRSTKLEDSAMYFCASSSLRANTEAFFGQGTRLTVV.

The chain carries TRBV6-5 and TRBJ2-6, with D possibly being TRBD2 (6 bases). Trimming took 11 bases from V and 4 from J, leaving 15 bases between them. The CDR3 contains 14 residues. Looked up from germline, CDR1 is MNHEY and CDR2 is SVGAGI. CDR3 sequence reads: CAVGEVAGANVLTF. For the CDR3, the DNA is TGTGCCGTAGGGGAGGTTGCCGGGGCCAACGTCCTGACTTTC.

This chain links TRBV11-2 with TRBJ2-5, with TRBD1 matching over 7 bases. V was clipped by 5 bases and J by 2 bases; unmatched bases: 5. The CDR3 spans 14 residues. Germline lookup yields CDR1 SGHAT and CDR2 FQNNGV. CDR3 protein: CASSPRGQQETQYF. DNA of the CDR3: TGTGCCAGCAGCCCTAGGGGACAGCAAGAGACCCAGTACTTC.

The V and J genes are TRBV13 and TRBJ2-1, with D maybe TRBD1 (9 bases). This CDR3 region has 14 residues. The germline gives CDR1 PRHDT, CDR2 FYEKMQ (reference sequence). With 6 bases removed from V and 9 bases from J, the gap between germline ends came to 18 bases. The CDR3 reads CASSSGTGNGEQFF. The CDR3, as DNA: TGTGCCAGCAGTAGCGGGACAGGGAACGGTGAGCAGTTCTTC.

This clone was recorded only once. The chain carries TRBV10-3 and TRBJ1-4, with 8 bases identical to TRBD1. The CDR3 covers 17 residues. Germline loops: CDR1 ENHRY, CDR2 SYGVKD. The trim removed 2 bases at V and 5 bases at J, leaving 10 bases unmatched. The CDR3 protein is CAISETHGQGDNEKLFF. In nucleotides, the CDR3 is TGTGCCATCAGTGAGACCCACGGACAGGGAGACAATGAAAAACTGTTTTTT.

This CDR3 reads CASSALGQRNTEAFF. In DNA, the CDR3 is TGTGCCAGTAGTGCGTTGGGACAGCGGAACACTGAAGCTTTCTTT. The rearrangement links TRBV19 to TRBJ1-1; 7 bases map to TRBD1. This CDR3 is built from 15 residues. Germline V gene data show CDR1 as LNHDA and CDR2 as SQIVND (reference sequence). J was trimmed by 1 base and V by 5 bases; bases with no gene match: 7.

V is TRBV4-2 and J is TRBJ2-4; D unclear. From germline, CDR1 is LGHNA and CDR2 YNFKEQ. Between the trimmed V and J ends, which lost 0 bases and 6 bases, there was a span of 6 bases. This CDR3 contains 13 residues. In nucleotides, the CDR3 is TGTGCCAGCAGCCAAGATACCGGAAACATTCAGTACTTC. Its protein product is CASSQDTGNIQYF.

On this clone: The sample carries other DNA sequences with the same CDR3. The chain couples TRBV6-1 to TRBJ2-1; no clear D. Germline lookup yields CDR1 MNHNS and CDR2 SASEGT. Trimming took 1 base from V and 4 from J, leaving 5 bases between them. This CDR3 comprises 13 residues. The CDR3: CASSEDSYNEQFF. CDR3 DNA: TGTGCCAGCAGTGAAGATTCTTACAATGAGCAGTTCTTC.

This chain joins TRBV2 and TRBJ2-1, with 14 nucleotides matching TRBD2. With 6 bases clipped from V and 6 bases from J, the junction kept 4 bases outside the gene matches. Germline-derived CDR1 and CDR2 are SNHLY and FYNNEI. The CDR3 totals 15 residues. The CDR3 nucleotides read TGTGCCAGCAGCCTGACTAGCGGGGGGGCCAATGAGCAGTTCTTC. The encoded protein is CASSLTSGGANEQFF.